The source of this T cell receptor (beta chain) is a study of blood T cell repertoires in COVID-19. Overall study context: Samples taken during acute and convalescent COVID-19 were collected in the United States, Italy and Spain.

V lost 4 bases, J lost 4 bases, and 17 bases lay in between. Germline lookup yields CDR1 SGDLS and CDR2 YYNGEE. This CDR3 contains 15 residues. Sequenced by immunoSEQ multiplex PCR; TCRdb stores in-frame clones only, minus some. The sample includes roughly 250,000 clones, 84% of them seen just once. This receptor was taken from a man aged 50 or older with acute or convalescent COVID-19. The sequenced material came from peripheral blood. This chain links TRBV9 with TRBJ2-5, with a tentative D call TRBD2 (6 bases). The CDR3 sequence is CASSPLGGTSETQYF. The CDR3, as DNA: TGTGCCAGCAGCCCCCTGGGCGGGACGTCAGAGACCCAGTACTTC.